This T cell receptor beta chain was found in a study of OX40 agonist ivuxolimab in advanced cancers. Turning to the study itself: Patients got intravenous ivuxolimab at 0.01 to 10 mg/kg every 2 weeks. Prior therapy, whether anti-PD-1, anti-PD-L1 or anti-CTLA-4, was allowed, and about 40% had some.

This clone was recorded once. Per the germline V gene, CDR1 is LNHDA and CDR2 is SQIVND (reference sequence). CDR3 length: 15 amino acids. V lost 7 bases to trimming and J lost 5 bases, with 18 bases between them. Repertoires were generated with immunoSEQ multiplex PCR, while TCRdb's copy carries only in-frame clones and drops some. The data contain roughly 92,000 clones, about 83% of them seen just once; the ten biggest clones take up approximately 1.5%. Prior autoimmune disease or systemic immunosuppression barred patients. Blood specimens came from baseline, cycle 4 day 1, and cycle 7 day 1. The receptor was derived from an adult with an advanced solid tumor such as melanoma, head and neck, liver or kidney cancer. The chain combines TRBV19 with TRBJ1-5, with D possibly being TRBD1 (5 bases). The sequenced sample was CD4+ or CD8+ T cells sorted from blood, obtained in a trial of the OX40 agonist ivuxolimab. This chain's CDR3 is CASNSPGPVDQPQHF. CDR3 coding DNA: TGTGCCAGTAATTCTCCGGGACCGGTTGATCAGCCCCAGCATTTT.